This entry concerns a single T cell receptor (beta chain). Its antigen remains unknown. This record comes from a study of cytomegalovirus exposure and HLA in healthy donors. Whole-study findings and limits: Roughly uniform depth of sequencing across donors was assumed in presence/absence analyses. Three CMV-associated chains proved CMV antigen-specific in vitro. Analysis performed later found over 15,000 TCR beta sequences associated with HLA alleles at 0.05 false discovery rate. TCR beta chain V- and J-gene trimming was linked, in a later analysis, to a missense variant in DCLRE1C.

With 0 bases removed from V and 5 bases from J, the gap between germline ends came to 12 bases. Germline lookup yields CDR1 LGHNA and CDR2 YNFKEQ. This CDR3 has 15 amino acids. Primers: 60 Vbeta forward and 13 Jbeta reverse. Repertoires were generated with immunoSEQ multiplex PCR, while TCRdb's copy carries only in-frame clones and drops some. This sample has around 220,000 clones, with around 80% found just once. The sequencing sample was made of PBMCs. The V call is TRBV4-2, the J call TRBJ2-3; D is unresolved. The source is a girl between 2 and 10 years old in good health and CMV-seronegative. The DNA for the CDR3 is TGTGCCAGCAGCCAAGAAGAGCGAAGAGTAGATACGCAGTATTTT. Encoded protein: CASSQEERRVDTQYF.